This T cell receptor beta chain was recorded in a study of PD-L1 blockade in urothelial cancer. For the study at large: Patients initiated atezolizumab around 2014 at 1,200 mg intravenously every 3 weeks. Counts from blood samples showed a median of about 150,000 T cells.

Assay used: immunoSEQ multiplex PCR; TCRdb lists only in-frame clones, some missing. The sample holds 20,000 to 25,000 clones, around nine tenths seen once. Germline-derived CDR1 and CDR2 are SGHRS and YFSETQ. With 5 bases removed from V and 0 bases from J, the gap between germline ends came to 3 bases. The CDR3 is made up of 12 amino acids. Time point reported: peripheral blood 6 weeks after treatment start. Sequencing used PBMCs, obtained around atezolizumab (anti-PD-L1) treatment. V gene TRBV5-1 combines with J gene TRBJ1-3, with no clear D. The TCR comes from a woman in her fifties or sixties with urothelial cancer. The CDR3 DNA sequence: TGCGCCAGCAGGTACTCTGGAAACACCATATATTTT. The encoded protein is CASRYSGNTIYF.